This TCR beta chain was recorded in a study of identical twins. From germline, CDR1 is SGHVS and CDR2 FNYEAQ. The CDR3 contains 15 residues. V lost 5 bases and J lost 3, with 16 bases in between. cDNA molecules carried unique molecular identifiers, and template switching added a universal primer site. Each CDR3 protein is one row after TCRdb ran MiXCR on the 5' RACE reads. The data contain nearly 650,000 distinct CDR3 sequences, roughly 6.6% of them singletons. The same data also went into a second study, on yellow fever vaccine responses in identical twins.

Sample: PBMCs. The TCR sequence derives from a woman aged 18-35 years in good health. V and J are TRBV7-6 and TRBJ2-5; perhaps D is TRBD1 or TRBD2 (5 bases each). CDR3 sequence: CASSATGTVEETQYF. The CDR3 DNA follows: TGTGCCAGCAGCGCCACCGGGACGGTAGAAGAGACCCAGTACTTC.